This T cell receptor beta chain stems from a study of OX40 agonist ivuxolimab in advanced cancers. Details on this clone: Its antigen remains unidentified.

Blood sampling was done at baseline, cycle 4 day 1, and cycle 7 day 1. General observations from the study: A proportion of nonresponders additionally exhibited low normalized T-cell clonal expansion. There was clonal expansion of CD4+ and CD8+ blood T cells by week 6 at 0.1 to 3.0 mg/kg.

The table came from immunoSEQ multiplex PCR; TCRdb's copy has only in-frame clones and leaves some out. The repertoire has tens of thousands of clones, 86% of them found once; the top ten carry about 30%. The receptor was isolated from an adult with an advanced solid tumor such as melanoma, head and neck, liver or kidney cancer. The material was CD4+ or CD8+ T cells sorted from blood, obtained in a trial of the OX40 agonist ivuxolimab.

Here the CDR3 DNA reads TGCAGCGTTGGTTCCAGGGGGGAAAGGAGCTCCTACAATGAGCAGTTCTTC. Protein product: CSVGSRGERSSYNEQFF. This chain uses TRBV29-1 with TRBJ2-1; D might be TRBD1 (7 bases). CDR1 is SQVTM, CDR2 ANQGSEA, per germline. This CDR3 has 17 residues. Between the trimmed V and J ends, which lost 4 bases and 0 bases, there was a span of 19 bases.